The 3 T cell receptor beta chains presented below share a single source sample, sequenced in a study of OX40 agonist ivuxolimab in advanced cancers. Clones were sequenced by immunoSEQ multiplex PCR, and TCRdb holds only the in-frame ones, with some missing. Counted here are some 30,000 clones, around 87% occurring once; the ten biggest clones make up roughly 34%. The sample in question was CD4+ or CD8+ T cells sorted from blood, obtained in a trial of the OX40 agonist ivuxolimab. Receptors originate from an adult with an advanced solid tumor such as melanoma, head and neck, liver or kidney cancer.

As for this clone: An end of the junction does not agree with germline; a read error may underlie this. The chain is built from TRBV19 and TRBJ2-5; D is possibly TRBD1 (6 bases). This CDR3 spans 11 amino acids. The germline V gene encodes CDR1 LNHDA and CDR2 SQIVND (reference sequence). CDR3 loop: CASSMGNRVDF. As DNA, the CDR3 is TGTGCCAGTAGTATGGGAAACAGGGTGGACTTC.

V and J are TRBV6-5 and TRBJ2-7; D uncertain. Germline CDR1 is MNHEY and CDR2 is SVGAGI. The length of the CDR3 is 13 residues. Trimming took 6 bases from V and 2 from J, leaving 11 bases between them. The CDR3 nucleotides read TGTGCCAGCAGCGACGGATCTACCTACGAGCAGTACTTC. Protein sequence: CASSDGSTYEQYF.

The rearrangement joins TRBV7-9 to TRBJ2-1, with D possibly being TRBD2 (6 bases). V gave up 1 base and J gave up 7 bases, with 17 bases separating them. This CDR3 spans 16 amino acids. CDR1 is SEHNR, CDR2 FQNEAQ, per germline (reference sequence). The DNA of the CDR3 is TGTGCCAGCAGCTTAGAAGGGCAGGCTGCGGGGAATGAGCAGTTCTTC. It translates to CASSLEGQAAGNEQFF.